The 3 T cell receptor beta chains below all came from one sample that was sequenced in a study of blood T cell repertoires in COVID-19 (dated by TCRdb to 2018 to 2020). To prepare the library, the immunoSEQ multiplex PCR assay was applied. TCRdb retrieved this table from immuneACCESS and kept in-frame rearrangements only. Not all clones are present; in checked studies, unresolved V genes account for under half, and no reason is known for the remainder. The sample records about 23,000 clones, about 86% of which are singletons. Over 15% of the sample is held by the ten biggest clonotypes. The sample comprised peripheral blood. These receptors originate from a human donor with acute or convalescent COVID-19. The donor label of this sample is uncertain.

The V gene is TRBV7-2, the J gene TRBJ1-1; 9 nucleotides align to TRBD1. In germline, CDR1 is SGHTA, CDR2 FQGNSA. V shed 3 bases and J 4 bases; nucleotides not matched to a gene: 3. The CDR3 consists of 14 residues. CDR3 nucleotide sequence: TGTGCCAGCAGCTTGAAGACAGGGGGCACTGAAGCTTTCTTT. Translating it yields CASSLKTGGTEAFF. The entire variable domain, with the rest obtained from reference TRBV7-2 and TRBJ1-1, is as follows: GAGVSQSPSNKVTEKGKDVELRCDPISGHTALYWYRQSLGQGLEFLIYFQGNSAPDKSGLPSDRFSAERTGGSVSTLTIQRTQQEDSAVYLCASSLKTGGTEAFFGQGTRLTVV.

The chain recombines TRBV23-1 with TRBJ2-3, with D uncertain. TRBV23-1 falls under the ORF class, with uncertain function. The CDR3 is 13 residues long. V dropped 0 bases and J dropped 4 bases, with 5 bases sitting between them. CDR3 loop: CASSQSVPDTQYF. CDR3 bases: TGCGCCAGCAGTCAATCCGTCCCAGATACGCAGTATTTT.

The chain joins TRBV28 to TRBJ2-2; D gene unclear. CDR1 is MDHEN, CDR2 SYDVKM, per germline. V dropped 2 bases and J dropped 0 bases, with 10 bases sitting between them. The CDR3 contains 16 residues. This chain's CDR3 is CASSLAPGSNTGELFF. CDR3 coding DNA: TGTGCCAGCAGTTTAGCGCCAGGATCGAACACCGGGGAGCTGTTTTTT.